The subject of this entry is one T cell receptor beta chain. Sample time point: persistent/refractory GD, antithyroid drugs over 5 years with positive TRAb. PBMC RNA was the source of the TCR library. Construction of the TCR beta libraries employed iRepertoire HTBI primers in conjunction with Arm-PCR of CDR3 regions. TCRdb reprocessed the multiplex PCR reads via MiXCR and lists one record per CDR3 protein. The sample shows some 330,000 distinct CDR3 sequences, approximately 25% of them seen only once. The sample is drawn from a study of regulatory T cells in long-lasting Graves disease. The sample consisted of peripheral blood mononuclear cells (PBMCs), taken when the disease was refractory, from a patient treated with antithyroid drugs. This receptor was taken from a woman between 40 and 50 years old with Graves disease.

The CDR3 nucleotides read TGTGCCAGCAGTCCCCAGGACAGGTCCTACGAGCAGTACTTC. Encoded protein: CASSPQDRSYEQYF. The chain recombines TRBV12-3 or TRBV12-4 with TRBJ2-7, with 7 bases fitting TRBD1. The CDR3 runs to 14 residues. After removal of 5 bases from V and 1 base from J, the junction contained 5 bases not matched to a gene.